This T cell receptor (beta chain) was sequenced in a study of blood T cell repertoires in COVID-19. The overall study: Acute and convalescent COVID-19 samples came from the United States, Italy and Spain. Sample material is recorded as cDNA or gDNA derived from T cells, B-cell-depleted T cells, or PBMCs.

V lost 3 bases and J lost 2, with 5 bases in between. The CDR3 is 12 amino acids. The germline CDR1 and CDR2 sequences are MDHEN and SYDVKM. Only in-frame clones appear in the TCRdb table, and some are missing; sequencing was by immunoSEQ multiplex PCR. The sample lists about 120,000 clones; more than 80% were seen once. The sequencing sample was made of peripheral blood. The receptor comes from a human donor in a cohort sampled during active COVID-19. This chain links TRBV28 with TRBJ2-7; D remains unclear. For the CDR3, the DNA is TGTGCCAGCAGTTTCAGCGCCTACGAGCAGTACTTC. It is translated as CASSFSAYEQYF.